What follows is one T cell receptor beta chain and its context. The antigen remains unidentified. This entry is derived from a study of graft-versus-host responses after intestinal transplantation. Study-wide results and caveats: Allografts carried high graft-versus-host to host-versus-graft clonal ratios in patients having graft-donor T cell macrochimerism.

The assay was immunoSEQ multiplex PCR, and TCRdb's table has in-frame clones only and misses some. In the table there are some 85,000 clones, around 90% of which are singletons. The receptor's source is a human donor who was the organ donor for an intestinal transplant. Specimen: unstimulated CD8+ T cells sorted from spleen or lymph node cells, collected before transplant.

The CDR3 sequence: CASSYGGTYEQYF. The CDR3 DNA sequence: TGTGCCAGCAGCTACGGGGGGACCTACGAGCAGTACTTC. The chain is built from TRBV5-5 and TRBJ2-7; TRBD2 agrees at 7 bases. Germline V lookup: CDR1 SGHKS, CDR2 YYEKEE (reference sequence). This CDR3 region has 13 residues. Trimming at V came to 3 bases and at J to 2 bases, leaving 2 bases not matched to a gene.